Sequencing of this TCR beta chain was carried out in a study of cytomegalovirus exposure and HLA in healthy donors. Study-wide points: The classifier reportedly diagnosed cytomegalovirus status with high sensitivity and specificity. Rarity marked most TCR sequences, yet some public TCRs occurred in many donors. The study recorded 150 to 200 TCR beta chains that were cytomegalovirus-associated. In vitro assays verified that three CMV-associated chains recognized CMV antigens specifically.

This clone was detected once. The antigen remains undetermined. Germline assignment: CDR1 LNHDA and CDR2 SQIVND (reference sequence). This CDR3 contains 14 residues. Trimming took 9 bases from V and 0 from J, leaving 13 bases between them. The method was immunoSEQ multiplex PCR; TCRdb's version includes in-frame clones alone and lacks a portion of them. The sample consists of some 160,000 clones, around 90% of them appearing once. The sequenced material came from PBMCs. The clonotype comes from a man aged 18 to 30 in good health and CMV-seronegative. The chain carries TRBV19 and TRBJ2-3, with D perhaps TRBD1 (6 bases). The CDR3 DNA follows: TGTGCCAGCATTGACAGGAGAAGCACAGATACGCAGTATTTT. Its protein product is CASIDRRSTDTQYF.